These T cell receptor beta chains were read from a single sample in a study of blood T cells in healthy people across ages. TCRdb independently ran MiXCR on the 5' RACE reads; one entry per CDR3 protein. The data contain 650,000 to 800,000 distinct CDR3 sequences, 44% of them singletons. The specimen sequenced was blood. These receptors originate from a man aged 60-69 years in good health. Both conserved end residues are part of each CDR3. Each record gives: J gene, D gene, V gene, clone size, CDR3 protein, CDR3 DNA. The D gene is left open where the match is weak. Only some rows state a clone size, as once, few, many or a class for expanded clones.

J: TRBJ1-6
D: TRBD1
V: TRBV12-3/TRBV12-4
size: -
CDR3: CASSLGTGHSPLHF
DNA: TGTGCCAGCAGTTTAGGGACAGGGCATTCACCCCTCCACTTT

J: TRBJ2-7
D: -
V: TRBV7-2
size: -
CDR3: CASSLDRLSETQYF
DNA: TGTGCCAGCAGCTTAGACAGGCTGTCCGAAACCCAGTACTTC

J: TRBJ2-6
D: TRBD1
V: TRBV24-1
size: -
CDR3: CATSDGTGTGGPKFSGANVLTF
DNA: TGTGCCACCAGTGATGGTACCGGGACAGGGGGCCCGAAGTTCTCTGGGGCCAACGTCCTGACTTTC

J: TRBJ2-4
D: -
V: TRBV6-5
size: few
CDR3: CASSYSLVAKNIQYF
DNA: TGTGCCAGCAGTTACTCGTTAGTAGCCAAAAACATTCAGTACTTC

J: TRBJ2-7
D: TRBD2
V: TRBV20-1
size: few
CDR3: CSALRGDSFSYEQYF
DNA: TGCAGTGCTCTCCGGGGGGACTCTTTCTCCTACGAGCAGTACTTC

J: TRBJ2-1
D: -
V: TRBV5-1
size: -
CDR3: CASSLEATGRGNEQFF
DNA: TGCGCCAGCAGCTTGGAGGCGACAGGTAGGGGCAATGAGCAGTTCTTC

J: TRBJ1-4
D: -
V: TRBV20-1
size: -
CDR3: CSARDPHNRATNEKLFF
DNA: TGCAGTGCTAGAGATCCCCACAACAGGGCTACTAATGAAAAACTGTTTTTT

J: TRBJ2-1
D: -
V: TRBV7-2
size: -
CDR3: CASSTTGPRTGNEQFF
DNA: TGTGCCAGCAGCACAACCGGGCCCCGAACAGGCAATGAGCAGTTCTTC

J: TRBJ2-5
D: -
V: TRBV20-1
size: -
CDR3: CSARAGLETQYF
DNA: TGCAGTGCTAGAGCAGGTCTAGAGACCCAGTACTTC

J: TRBJ2-6
D: TRBD2
V: TRBV11-2
size: -
CDR3: CASNRLAGSSGANVLTF
DNA: TGTGCCAGCAACCGGCTAGCGGGGTCCTCTGGGGCCAACGTCCTGACTTTC

J: TRBJ2-3
D: -
V: TRBV20-1
size: -
CDR3: CSYFQGAGTDTQYF
DNA: TGCAGTTACTTCCAGGGTGCTGGCACAGATACGCAGTATTTT

J: TRBJ1-2
D: -
V: TRBV29-1
size: -
CDR3: CSVSTAAHYGYTF
DNA: TGCAGCGTCTCGACGGCGGCCCATTATGGCTACACCTTC

J: TRBJ2-3
D: -
V: TRBV12-3/TRBV12-4
size: -
CDR3: CASSLFGVKGADTQYF
DNA: TGTGCCAGCAGTTTATTCGGGGTGAAGGGGGCAGATACGCAGTATTTT

J: TRBJ2-4
D: -
V: TRBV7-9
size: -
CDR3: CASSFGSVNIQYF
DNA: TGTGCCAGCAGCTTCGGTTCAGTGAACATTCAGTACTTC

J: TRBJ2-7
D: -
V: TRBV6-2/TRBV6-3
size: -
CDR3: CASSGEGQAIYEQYF
DNA: TGTGCCAGCAGTGGGGAGGGACAGGCAATCTACGAGCAGTACTTC

J: TRBJ2-3
D: -
V: TRBV6-6
size: -
CDR3: CASRERQRTDTQYF
DNA: TGTGCCAGCAGAGAGCGGCAACGCACAGATACGCAGTATTTT

J: TRBJ2-7
D: -
V: TRBV14
size: -
CDR3: CASSQTGQPRDEQYF
DNA: TGTGCCAGCAGCCAAACCGGACAGCCCAGGGACGAGCAGTACTTC

J: TRBJ1-6
D: TRBD1
V: TRBV11-2
size: few
CDR3: CASRRPGQNNSPLHF
DNA: TGTGCCAGCAGACGACCGGGACAGAATAATTCACCCCTCCACTTT

J: TRBJ1-2
D: TRBD1
V: TRBV12-3/TRBV12-4
size: -
CDR3: CASSRTTGGHGYTF
DNA: TGTGCCAGCAGTCGAACGACAGGGGGGCATGGCTACACCTTC

J: TRBJ1-1
D: -
V: TRBV24-1
size: -
CDR3: CATSDVQMNTEAFF
DNA: TGTGCCACCAGTGATGTGCAGATGAACACTGAAGCTTTCTTT

J: TRBJ2-3
D: -
V: TRBV14
size: -
CDR3: CASSHLQVTDTQYF
DNA: TGTGCCAGCAGCCATCTACAGGTCACAGATACGCAGTATTTT

J: TRBJ1-5
D: -
V: TRBV4-2
size: -
CDR3: CASSQLEGSDQPQHF
DNA: TGTGCCAGCAGCCAACTTGAGGGATCCGACCAGCCCCAGCATTTT

J: TRBJ1-3
D: TRBD1
V: TRBV10-3
size: once
CDR3: CASGDRSSGNTIYF
DNA: TGTGCCTCAGGGGACAGGAGCTCTGGAAACACCATATATTTT

J: TRBJ2-1
D: TRBD2
V: TRBV5-1
size: few
CDR3: CASSLEVSGGRDEQFF
DNA: TGCGCCAGCAGCTTGGAGGTTAGCGGGGGTAGGGATGAGCAGTTCTTC

J: TRBJ1-6
D: -
V: TRBV6-9
size: -
CDR3: CASSSNRLRKGNSPLHF
DNA: TGTGCCAGCAGTTCCAACAGACTTAGGAAGGGTAATTCACCCCTCCACTTT

J: TRBJ2-6
D: -
V: TRBV20-1
size: once
CDR3: CSAGLSFSGANVLTF
DNA: TGCAGTGCCGGACTGTCATTCTCTGGGGCCAACGTCCTGACTTTC

J: TRBJ1-4
D: -
V: TRBV5-1
size: -
CDR3: CASSLPDEKLFF
DNA: TGCGCCAGCAGCTTGCCGGATGAAAAACTGTTTTTT

J: TRBJ2-7
D: TRBD1
V: TRBV18
size: -
CDR3: CASSPTDRAVSYEQYF
DNA: TGTGCCAGCTCACCCACGGACAGGGCTGTCTCCTACGAGCAGTACTTC

J: TRBJ2-1
D: -
V: TRBV28
size: -
CDR3: CASSPLGLEQFF
DNA: TGTGCCAGCAGCCCACTGGGACTCGAGCAGTTCTTC

J: TRBJ1-6
D: -
V: TRBV14
size: few
CDR3: CASSQEPQTSPLHF
DNA: TGTGCCAGCAGCCAGGAGCCTCAAACTTCACCCCTCCACTTT

J: TRBJ2-7
D: TRBD1
V: TRBV6-6
size: few
CDR3: CASSPQGVDEQYF
DNA: TGTGCCAGCAGTCCACAGGGGGTGGACGAGCAGTACTTC

J: TRBJ2-7
D: -
V: TRBV12-3/TRBV12-4
size: -
CDR3: CASSSNALLFTQYF
DNA: TGTGCCAGCAGTTCCAACGCACTCCTATTTACCCAGTACTTC

J: TRBJ2-7
D: -
V: TRBV25-1
size: -
CDR3: CASSEQIYEQYF
DNA: TGTGCCAGCAGTGAACAGATCTACGAGCAGTACTTC

J: TRBJ2-2
D: -
V: TRBV28
size: -
CDR3: CASSRRGAGELFF
DNA: TGTGCCAGCAGCCGGAGGGGTGCCGGGGAGCTGTTTTTT

J: TRBJ2-5
D: -
V: TRBV5-1
size: few
CDR3: CASSWGEVTQYF
DNA: TGCGCCAGCAGCTGGGGAGAGGTGACCCAGTACTTC

J: TRBJ2-3
D: -
V: TRBV29-1
size: few
CDR3: CSVEDLGGTIDTQYF
DNA: TGCAGCGTTGAAGATCTAGGGGGGACAATAGATACGCAGTATTTT

J: TRBJ2-3
D: -
V: TRBV11-3
size: -
CDR3: CASSLATATQYF
DNA: TGTGCCAGCAGCTTAGCGACTGCTACGCAGTATTTT

J: TRBJ1-2
D: TRBD1
V: TRBV20-1
size: few
CDR3: CSASIYGGQGWNYGYTF
DNA: TGCAGTGCTTCCATATATGGGGGACAGGGATGGAACTATGGCTACACCTTC

J: TRBJ2-1
D: -
V: TRBV2
size: few
CDR3: CASSPGDGNIDEQFF
DNA: TGTGCCAGCAGCCCCGGGGATGGGAATATCGATGAGCAGTTCTTC

J: TRBJ2-2
D: -
V: TRBV4-3
size: -
CDR3: CASSSGTGTGELFF
DNA: TGCGCCAGCAGTTCAGGGACGGGCACCGGGGAGCTGTTTTTT

J: TRBJ2-7
D: -
V: TRBV7-2
size: -
CDR3: CASSSTGLGYEQYF
DNA: TGTGCCAGCAGCTCAACCGGGCTGGGCTACGAGCAGTACTTC

J: TRBJ2-7
D: TRBD1
V: TRBV5-1
size: few
CDR3: CASSEGQLRSYEQYF
DNA: TGCGCCAGCAGCGAGGGACAGCTACGCTCCTACGAGCAGTACTTC

J: TRBJ2-7
D: -
V: TRBV18
size: many
CDR3: CASSREVTYEQYF
DNA: TGTGCCAGCTCACGCGAAGTTACCTACGAGCAGTACTTC

J: TRBJ1-2
D: -
V: TRBV6-6
size: -
CDR3: CASRDAGGGYGYTF
DNA: TGTGCCAGCAGGGACGCCGGCGGGGGTTATGGCTACACCTTC

J: TRBJ2-3
D: -
V: TRBV4-1
size: -
CDR3: CASNQGDGDTQYF
DNA: TGCGCCAGCAACCAAGGAGACGGGGATACGCAGTATTTT